Listed below are T cell receptor beta chains from one sample, sequenced in a study of regulatory T cells in long-lasting Graves disease. TCRdb analysed the multiplex PCR reads with MiXCR anew, one entry per CDR3 protein. The sample lists 350,000 to 550,000 distinct CDR3 sequences; approximately 14% were seen once. These data were likewise used in another study, on T cells in Graves' hyperthyroidism and ophthalmopathy.

Sequenced here: peripheral blood mononuclear cells (PBMCs), sampled at new diagnosis, from a patient treated with antithyroid drugs. Every receptor here comes from a woman aged 45-65 years with Graves disease. The CDR3 runs from the conserved cysteine through the conserved F or W. The order of the fields is D gene, clone size, V gene, CDR3 length, J gene, CDR3 DNA, CDR3 protein. D genes are given only for firm matches. Only part of the rows carry a size: once, few, many, or a class if the clone is expanded.

d_gene: -; abundance: many; v_gene: TRBV6-1; len: 15; j_gene: TRBJ1-2; CDR3nt: TGTGCCAGCACCGACACGACAGAAACTAACTATGGCTACACCTTC; CDR3aa: CASTDTTETNYGYTF
d_gene: -; abundance: -; v_gene: TRBV10-1; len: 14; j_gene: TRBJ1-2; CDR3nt: TGCGCCAGCAGTGAAATGGGGCAGAGGTATGGCTACACCTTC; CDR3aa: CASSEMGQRYGYTF
d_gene: TRBD1; abundance: many; v_gene: TRBV5-1; len: 15; j_gene: TRBJ2-5; CDR3nt: TGCGCCAGCAGCTCGGGACAGGCGGGCCAAGAGACCCAGTACTTC; CDR3aa: CASSSGQAGQETQYF
d_gene: TRBD2; abundance: few; v_gene: TRBV7-6; len: 17; j_gene: TRBJ2-1; CDR3nt: TGTGCCAGCAGCTTAGAGGCTAGCGGGAGTTGGAGTAGTGAGCAGTTCTTC; CDR3aa: CASSLEASGSWSSEQFF
d_gene: -; abundance: few; v_gene: TRBV6-1; len: 14; j_gene: TRBJ1-2; CDR3nt: TGTGCCAGTAGTCGCGAGGCTGGTGGCTATGGCTACACCTTC; CDR3aa: CASSREAGGYGYTF
d_gene: TRBD1; abundance: -; v_gene: TRBV20-1; len: 15; j_gene: TRBJ2-7; CDR3nt: TGCAGTGCTAGAGAACTCGACAGGGGGTCCTACGAGCAGTACTTC; CDR3aa: CSARELDRGSYEQYF
d_gene: -; abundance: -; v_gene: TRBV3-1; len: 16; j_gene: TRBJ2-5; CDR3nt: TGTGCCAGCAGCCTCCTCCAGGGGACCTCGCAAGAGACCCGGTACTTC; CDR3aa: CASSLLQGTSQETRYF
d_gene: -; abundance: few; v_gene: TRBV10-3; len: 14; j_gene: TRBJ1-4; CDR3nt: TGTGCCATCAGTGATGGGCCGGGGGACGAAAAACTGTTTTTT; CDR3aa: CAISDGPGDEKLFF
d_gene: TRBD2; abundance: few; v_gene: TRBV9; len: 18; j_gene: TRBJ2-3; CDR3nt: TGTGCCAGCAGCATCGGACTAGCGGGAGGGCCAGGCACAGATACGCAGTATTTT; CDR3aa: CASSIGLAGGPGTDTQYF
d_gene: -; abundance: once; v_gene: TRBV10-2; len: 12; j_gene: TRBJ1-1; CDR3nt: TGCGCAACGGGGCCGGGGAACACTGAAGCTTTCTTT; CDR3aa: CATGPGNTEAFF
d_gene: TRBD2; abundance: few; v_gene: TRBV7-9; len: 17; j_gene: TRBJ2-1; CDR3nt: TGTGCCAGCAGCTCAGCCCTGACTAGCGGGAGCTACAATGAGCAGTTCTTC; CDR3aa: CASSSALTSGSYNEQFF
d_gene: -; abundance: -; v_gene: TRBV20-1; len: 14; j_gene: TRBJ1-2; CDR3nt: TGCAGTGCTCGGACAACAGGGCCTAACTATGGCTACACCTTC; CDR3aa: CSARTTGPNYGYTF
d_gene: TRBD1; abundance: -; v_gene: TRBV5-1; len: 18; j_gene: TRBJ2-7; CDR3nt: TGCGCCAGCAGTCCGGCTCACTCGACAGGGCTTATCTCCTACGAGCAGTACTTC; CDR3aa: CASSPAHSTGLISYEQYF
d_gene: TRBD2; abundance: many; v_gene: TRBV11-1; len: 15; j_gene: TRBJ2-7; CDR3nt: TGTGCCAGCAGCCCCAGAGGACTAGCCTCCTACGAGCAGTACTTC; CDR3aa: CASSPRGLASYEQYF
d_gene: -; abundance: -; v_gene: TRBV5-1; len: 15; j_gene: TRBJ1-1; CDR3nt: TGCGCCAGCAGCTTGGTGAGAGACATGAACACTGAAGCTTTCTTT; CDR3aa: CASSLVRDMNTEAFF
d_gene: -; abundance: -; v_gene: TRBV28; len: 12; j_gene: TRBJ1-5; CDR3nt: TGTGCCAGCAGATCCATTAATCAGCCCCAGCATTTT; CDR3aa: CASRSINQPQHF
d_gene: -; abundance: -; v_gene: TRBV29-1; len: 11; j_gene: TRBJ2-1; CDR3nt: TGCAGCGTTGAGTGGAACAATGAGCAGTTCTTC; CDR3aa: CSVEWNNEQFF
d_gene: -; abundance: many; v_gene: TRBV28; len: 13; j_gene: TRBJ2-3; CDR3nt: TGTGCCAGCAGTTTTGGTCACACAGATACGCAGTATTTT; CDR3aa: CASSFGHTDTQYF
d_gene: TRBD1; abundance: -; v_gene: TRBV5-1; len: 14; j_gene: TRBJ1-1; CDR3nt: TGCGCCAGCAGCAAAACAGGGGCTCGCACTGAAGCTTTCTTT; CDR3aa: CASSKTGARTEAFF
d_gene: -; abundance: -; v_gene: TRBV6-1; len: 15; j_gene: TRBJ1-5; CDR3nt: TGTGCCAGCAGCTTAACGTCCTCCCTGACTCAGCCCCAGCATTTT; CDR3aa: CASSLTSSLTQPQHF
d_gene: TRBD1; abundance: -; v_gene: TRBV5-1; len: 16; j_gene: TRBJ2-3; CDR3nt: TGTGCCAGCAGCGTGGGTCCGGGACAGGGGGCGGATACGCAGTATTTT; CDR3aa: CASSVGPGQGADTQYF
d_gene: -; abundance: few; v_gene: TRBV30; len: 13; j_gene: TRBJ1-6; CDR3nt: TGTGCCTGGACTCGGGACCAAGATTCACCCCTCCACTTT; CDR3aa: CAWTRDQDSPLHF
d_gene: TRBD1; abundance: many; v_gene: TRBV6-9; len: 15; j_gene: TRBJ2-7; CDR3nt: TGTGCCAGCAGTTCCGGGACAGGGCTACTCTACGAGCAGTACTTC; CDR3aa: CASSSGTGLLYEQYF
d_gene: TRBD2; abundance: -; v_gene: TRBV13; len: 14; j_gene: TRBJ2-1; CDR3nt: TGTGCCAGCCGCCGGGCGGGAGGGAGGAATGAGCAGTTCTTC; CDR3aa: CASRRAGGRNEQFF
d_gene: -; abundance: many; v_gene: TRBV28; len: 13; j_gene: TRBJ1-2; CDR3nt: TGTGCCAGCAGGGTGGGGACAAGAGGGGGCTACACCTTC; CDR3aa: CASRVGTRGGYTF
d_gene: -; abundance: many; v_gene: TRBV7-2; len: 15; j_gene: TRBJ2-5; CDR3nt: TGTGCCAGCAGCTGGAGAGGGAGCGGCCAAGAGACCCAGTACTTC; CDR3aa: CASSWRGSGQETQYF
d_gene: -; abundance: many; v_gene: TRBV20-1; len: 13; j_gene: TRBJ2-7; CDR3nt: TGCAGTGCTAGTCCCGGGAGCTCCTACGAGCAGTACTTC; CDR3aa: CSASPGSSYEQYF
d_gene: TRBD2; abundance: many; v_gene: TRBV5-1; len: 16; j_gene: TRBJ2-3; CDR3nt: TGCGCCAGCAGCAGGATGGCTAGCGGGAGCACAGATACGCAGTATTTT; CDR3aa: CASSRMASGSTDTQYF
d_gene: -; abundance: -; v_gene: TRBV4-1; len: 16; j_gene: TRBJ1-5; CDR3nt: TGCGCCAGCAGCCCGGCCGGCCAGGGTGGCAATCAGCCCCAGCATTTT; CDR3aa: CASSPAGQGGNQPQHF
d_gene: TRBD2; abundance: many; v_gene: TRBV7-6; len: 17; j_gene: TRBJ2-3; CDR3nt: TGTGCCAGCAGCTTAGATGAGGAGCGGGGTAGCACAGATACGCAGTATTTT; CDR3aa: CASSLDEERGSTDTQYF
d_gene: -; abundance: many; v_gene: TRBV3-1; len: 15; j_gene: TRBJ2-5; CDR3nt: TGTGCCAGCAGCCCCAATTCCGGACTTCAAGAGACCCAGTACTTC; CDR3aa: CASSPNSGLQETQYF
d_gene: TRBD2; abundance: few; v_gene: TRBV27; len: 15; j_gene: TRBJ2-7; CDR3nt: TGTGCCAGCAGTAAACTAGCGGGAGCCCCCTACGAGCAGTACTTC; CDR3aa: CASSKLAGAPYEQYF
d_gene: TRBD2; abundance: -; v_gene: TRBV6-1; len: 16; j_gene: TRBJ2-2; CDR3nt: TGTGCCAGCAGTACCGGACTAGCGGGACTAACCGGGGAGCTGTTTTTT; CDR3aa: CASSTGLAGLTGELFF
d_gene: -; abundance: many; v_gene: TRBV11-2; len: 12; j_gene: TRBJ1-6; CDR3nt: TGTGCCAGCAGCTTATTTAATTCACCCCTCCACTTT; CDR3aa: CASSLFNSPLHF
d_gene: -; abundance: many; v_gene: TRBV27; len: 14; j_gene: TRBJ2-7; CDR3nt: TGTGCCAGCAGGCGCGGGACTGATTCCTACGAGCAGTACTTC; CDR3aa: CASRRGTDSYEQYF
d_gene: -; abundance: few; v_gene: TRBV4-2; len: 15; j_gene: TRBJ1-2; CDR3nt: TGTGCCAGCAGCCAAGATTACAGGGAGGCCTATGGCTACACCTTC; CDR3aa: CASSQDYREAYGYTF
d_gene: TRBD2; abundance: -; v_gene: TRBV5-1; len: 17; j_gene: TRBJ2-1; CDR3nt: TGCGCCAGCAGCTCCCAAAACAGCGGGGGACCCTACAATGAGCAGTTCTTC; CDR3aa: CASSSQNSGGPYNEQFF
d_gene: -; abundance: many; v_gene: TRBV7-9; len: 15; j_gene: TRBJ2-7; CDR3nt: TGTGCCAGCAGTTCCAGCCCCGGAGGCGCCTACGAGCAGTACTTC; CDR3aa: CASSSSPGGAYEQYF
d_gene: -; abundance: many; v_gene: TRBV28; len: 14; j_gene: TRBJ2-2; CDR3nt: TGCGCCAGCAGCTTGGGACTCACCACCGGGGAGCTGTTTTTT; CDR3aa: CASSLGLTTGELFF
d_gene: -; abundance: many; v_gene: TRBV5-1; len: 16; j_gene: TRBJ2-3; CDR3nt: TGCGCCAGCAGCTCCTCGACTAGGCTAAGCACAGATACGCAGTATTTT; CDR3aa: CASSSSTRLSTDTQYF
d_gene: -; abundance: few; v_gene: TRBV19; len: 13; j_gene: TRBJ1-1; CDR3nt: TGTGCCAGTAGTCCACTCCGGCGCCCTGAAGCTTTCTTT; CDR3aa: CASSPLRRPEAFF
d_gene: TRBD2; abundance: many; v_gene: TRBV20-1; len: 14; j_gene: TRBJ2-1; CDR3nt: TGCAGTGCTAGCCGTCTAGCGGGAATTTATGAGCAGTTCTTC; CDR3aa: CSASRLAGIYEQFF
d_gene: TRBD2; abundance: many; v_gene: TRBV28; len: 13; j_gene: TRBJ2-3; CDR3nt: TGTGCCAGCAGTTTCACTAGCGGAGATACGCAGTATTTT; CDR3aa: CASSFTSGDTQYF
d_gene: -; abundance: many; v_gene: TRBV7-9; len: 16; j_gene: TRBJ2-1; CDR3nt: TGTGCCAGCAATCGGCCTCAGGTGGCAAGTGGCAATGAGCAGTTCTTC; CDR3aa: CASNRPQVASGNEQFF
d_gene: -; abundance: -; v_gene: TRBV3-1; len: 15; j_gene: TRBJ1-3; CDR3nt: TGTGCCAGCAGCTCCTTCGCCCTCTCTGGAAACACCATATATTTT; CDR3aa: CASSSFALSGNTIYF
d_gene: -; abundance: many; v_gene: TRBV28; len: 15; j_gene: TRBJ1-2; CDR3nt: TGTGCCAGCTCCTCCCGACGGGCAGGAGGGCGGGATTACACCTTC; CDR3aa: CASSSRRAGGRDYTF
d_gene: TRBD2; abundance: many; v_gene: TRBV2; len: 15; j_gene: TRBJ2-3; CDR3nt: TGTGCCAGCAGTGGACTAGCGGGAGGGCCGGATACGCAGTATTTT; CDR3aa: CASSGLAGGPDTQYF
d_gene: -; abundance: few; v_gene: TRBV5-1; len: 15; j_gene: TRBJ1-2; CDR3nt: TGCGCCAGCAGCTTTTCGTCCCCGGGTGACTATGGCTACACCTTC; CDR3aa: CASSFSSPGDYGYTF
d_gene: TRBD1; abundance: many; v_gene: TRBV5-1; len: 12; j_gene: TRBJ1-2; CDR3nt: TGCGCCAGCAGCGTCACAGGGGACGGCTACACCTTC; CDR3aa: CASSVTGDGYTF
d_gene: TRBD1; abundance: many; v_gene: TRBV2; len: 13; j_gene: TRBJ2-5; CDR3nt: TGTGCCAGCTTCACAGGGGATCGGAAGACCCAGTACTTC; CDR3aa: CASFTGDRKTQYF
d_gene: TRBD1; abundance: few; v_gene: TRBV3-1; len: 15; j_gene: TRBJ1-5; CDR3nt: TGTGCCAGCAGCCTCGGACAGGGGAGGCATCAGCCCCAGCATTTT; CDR3aa: CASSLGQGRHQPQHF
d_gene: TRBD2; abundance: few; v_gene: TRBV6-1; len: 16; j_gene: TRBJ2-2; CDR3nt: TGTGCCAGCAGATTCTCGGGAGGGCCGGCCACCGGGGAGCTGTTTTTT; CDR3aa: CASRFSGGPATGELFF
d_gene: -; abundance: many; v_gene: TRBV28; len: 14; j_gene: TRBJ1-1; CDR3nt: TGTGCCAGCAGTTTGCCTGCCGGGGACACTGAAGCTTTCTTT; CDR3aa: CASSLPAGDTEAFF
d_gene: -; abundance: few; v_gene: TRBV10-3; len: 13; j_gene: TRBJ2-2; CDR3nt: TGTGCCATCAGTGAGTCTAACACCGGGGAGCTGTTTTTT; CDR3aa: CAISESNTGELFF
d_gene: TRBD1; abundance: many; v_gene: TRBV10-1; len: 14; j_gene: TRBJ1-1; CDR3nt: TGCGCCAGCAGTGATGGACAGGGCAACACTGAAGCTTTCTTT; CDR3aa: CASSDGQGNTEAFF
d_gene: -; abundance: many; v_gene: TRBV27; len: 16; j_gene: TRBJ2-5; CDR3nt: TGTGCCAGCAGTCCCGTCCGCGGGACAGCGCAAGAGACCCAGTACTTC; CDR3aa: CASSPVRGTAQETQYF
d_gene: -; abundance: many; v_gene: TRBV18; len: 13; j_gene: TRBJ2-6; CDR3nt: TGTGCCAGCTCACTTGGTGGGGCCAACGTCCTGACTTTC; CDR3aa: CASSLGGANVLTF
d_gene: TRBD2; abundance: many; v_gene: TRBV11-2; len: 15; j_gene: TRBJ2-3; CDR3nt: TGTGCCAGCAGCCTAACAACTAGCGGATGGGATACGCAGTATTTT; CDR3aa: CASSLTTSGWDTQYF
d_gene: TRBD1; abundance: many; v_gene: TRBV3-1; len: 13; j_gene: TRBJ1-4; CDR3nt: TGTGCCAGCAGCCAAACAGGGGGTGAAAAACTGTTTTTT; CDR3aa: CASSQTGGEKLFF
d_gene: TRBD1; abundance: many; v_gene: TRBV12-3/TRBV12-4; len: 15; j_gene: TRBJ1-2; CDR3nt: TGTGCCAGCAGTTCACAGGGGACCACTAACTATGGCTACACCTTC; CDR3aa: CASSSQGTTNYGYTF